This passage covers 25 T cell receptor beta chains from one sample sequenced in a study of shared clonotypes between healthy human individuals. Sequenced by immunoSEQ multiplex PCR; TCRdb stores in-frame clones only, minus some. The sample records 2.3 million or so clones, over 90% being singletons. The sample was naive CD4+ T cells from PBMCs. Subset indicated: CD45RA+ positively selected. The receptor set was obtained from a man between 18 and 35 years old in good health. Some clones in this sample may be carry-over from other donors' samples.

This sequence joins TRBV6-5 and TRBJ1-3; 7 bases match TRBD1. Germline V gives CDR1 MNHEY, CDR2 SVGAGI. The CDR3 runs to 16 residues. V lost 0 bases, J lost 5 bases, and 7 bases stayed unmatched. CDR3 in amino acids: CASSYSRQGWRNTIYF. The CDR3 nucleotides read TGTGCCAGCAGTTACTCACGACAGGGTTGGAGAAACACCATATATTTT.

The chain recombines TRBV6-1 with TRBJ2-1; D is unclear. V gave up 1 base and J gave up 3 bases, with 10 bases separating them. The length of the CDR3 is 15 residues. In germline, CDR1 is MNHNS, CDR2 SASEGT. For the CDR3, the DNA is TGTGCCAGCAGTGAAGTTAATCTCCACTACAATGAGCAGTTCTTC. It encodes CASSEVNLHYNEQFF.

The chain joins TRBV28 to TRBJ2-1; the D gene could be TRBD1 or TRBD2 (5 bases each). Trimming stripped 6 bases from V and 3 bases from J, with 15 bases between. Germline lookup yields CDR1 MDHEN and CDR2 SYDVKM. The CDR3 loop spans 15 amino acids. DNA of the CDR3: TGTGCCAGCAGGTCCCCCGGGACGCACTACAATGAGCAGTTCTTC. Translated, it gives CASRSPGTHYNEQFF. The whole variable domain, remainder taken from reference TRBV28 and TRBJ2-1, is DVKVTQSSRYLVKRTGEKVFLECVQDMDHENMFWYRQDPGLGLRLIYFSYDVKMKEKGDIPEGYSVSREKKERFSLILESASTNQTSMYLCASRSPGTHYNEQFFGPGTRLTVL.

V and J are TRBV10-3 and TRBJ2-1; TRBD1 matches 11 bases. CDR3 length: 16 residues. Germline lookup yields CDR1 ENHRY and CDR2 SYGVKD. Germline trimming cut 3 bases from V and 7 bases from J; bases unmatched to any gene: 8. The CDR3 loop reads CAISEFGQGASNEQFF. The CDR3 DNA follows: TGTGCCATCAGTGAATTCGGACAGGGGGCTTCAAATGAGCAGTTCTTC.

This clone was recorded a few times. The genes are TRBV5-1 and TRBJ1-5, with 7 positions matching TRBD1. V trimming: 5 bases; J trimming: 6 bases; junction bases outside the gene matches: 11. Per germline, CDR1 SGHRS and CDR2 YFSETQ. The CDR3 spans 15 residues. For the CDR3, the DNA is TGCGCCAGCAGGGCCGGGACAGAGCCGGGTCAGCCCCAGCATTTT. The encoded protein is CASRAGTEPGQPQHF.

This chain links TRBV6-5 with TRBJ1-1; 7 bases match TRBD1. CDR1 MNHEY and CDR2 SVGAGI come from the germline V gene. V dropped 5 bases and J dropped 5; count of bases not matched to a gene: 5. This CDR3 is built from 13 residues. The CDR3 region has the DNA TGTGCCAGCAGTAACAGGGGTGGGACTGAAGCTTTCTTT. It specifies CASSNRGGTEAFF.

V gene TRBV5-1 combines with J gene TRBJ2-1, with TRBD1 identical over 7 bases. The ends lost 5 bases at V and 9 bases at J; junction bases unmatched: 11. The CDR3 length is 14 residues. Per germline, CDR1 SGHRS and CDR2 YFSETQ. The CDR3 DNA reads TGCGCCAGCAGTATAGGGGGCGCGGTGGGTGAGCAGTTCTTC. Its protein is CASSIGGAVGEQFF.

V is TRBV5-1 and J is TRBJ2-2; perhaps TRBD2 as D (5 bases). V dropped 0 bases and J dropped 8 bases, with 17 bases sitting between them. The CDR3 has 16 residues. Germline V gene sequence: CDR1 SGHRS, CDR2 YFSETQ. The CDR3 loop is CASSLERVGVRGELFF. Written as DNA, the CDR3 is TGCGCCAGCAGCTTGGAAAGAGTCGGGGTCAGGGGGGAGCTGTTTTTT.

The chain couples TRBV18 to TRBJ2-1; 7 bases are a match to TRBD2. CDR3 length equals 16 residues. V trimming: 3 bases; J trimming: 8 bases; junction bases outside the gene matches: 13. CDR1 and CDR2 from the germline V gene are KGHSH and LQKENI. This chain's CDR3 is CASSPRRGRASDEQFF. CDR3 DNA: TGTGCCAGCTCACCCCGCCGGGGGAGGGCCTCCGATGAGCAGTTCTTC.

V gene TRBV15 combines with J gene TRBJ1-5; the D is unclear. The CDR3 spans 16 residues. Germline assignment: CDR1 LNHNV and CDR2 YYDKDF (reference sequence). V lost 3 bases to trimming and J lost 0 bases, with 12 bases between them. This chain's CDR3 is CATSRMAVSSNQPQHF. The CDR3 coding sequence is TGTGCCACCAGCAGGATGGCCGTTAGTAGCAATCAGCCCCAGCATTTT.

V gene TRBV5-1 combines with J gene TRBJ2-7, with 7 bases aligning to TRBD1. Germline assignment: CDR1 SGHRS and CDR2 YFSETQ. J was trimmed by 3 bases and V by 4 bases; bases with no gene match: 10. The CDR3 runs to 15 residues. The CDR3 nucleotides are TGCGCCAGCAGCCCAACAGGGGCCAACTTCTACGAGCAGTACTTC. This encodes CASSPTGANFYEQYF.

This clone was seen just once. The chain has TRBV28 and TRBJ2-1; D might be TRBD2 (6 bases). CDR1 and CDR2 (germline): MDHEN, SYDVKM. V dropped 8 bases and J dropped 1 base, with 21 bases sitting between them. The length of the CDR3 is 17 residues. CDR3 in DNA: TGTGCCAGCGGGAGACCCCGGGACTTCGTATCCTACAATGAGCAGTTCTTC. Protein sequence: CASGRPRDFVSYNEQFF.

This clone occurred once. The V call is TRBV7-8, the J call TRBJ2-7; D is unclear. Germline CDR1 is SGHVS and CDR2 is FQNEAQ. CDR3 size: 12 residues. Trimming removed 2 bases at V and 3 bases at J, with 5 bases between. CDR3: CASSLNLYEQYF. The CDR3, as DNA: TGTGCCAGCAGCTTAAATCTCTACGAGCAGTACTTC.

Only one count was recorded for this clone. This chain uses TRBV5-4 with TRBJ2-1, with D possibly TRBD1 on 6 matching bases. Trimming pared 1 base from V and 9 bases from J, leaving 23 bases between. This CDR3 has 17 residues. Germline V CDR1 and CDR2: SGHNT, YYREEE (reference sequence). CDR3 sequence reads: CASSLTLGAGVPGEQFF. In DNA form, the CDR3 reads TGTGCCAGCAGCTTGACCTTGGGGGCAGGGGTTCCTGGTGAGCAGTTCTTC.

The V call is TRBV6-5, the J call TRBJ2-3; 8 bases align to TRBD2. This CDR3 spans 14 amino acids. Trimming at V came to 6 bases and at J to 6 bases, leaving 8 bases not matched to a gene. Germline V lookup: CDR1 MNHEY, CDR2 SVGAGI. The CDR3 here is CASRIGLAGDTQYF. As DNA, the CDR3 is TGTGCCAGCAGAATAGGGCTAGCGGGTGATACGCAGTATTTT.

About this clone itself: The identical CDR3 is also encoded by other nucleotide sequences in the sample. The chain joins TRBV30 to TRBJ2-5, with TRBD2 matching over 11 bases. CDR3 length equals 15 residues. Germline lookup yields CDR1 GTSNPN and CDR2 SVGIG (reference sequence). J gave up 5 bases and V 0 bases, and 5 bases lay outside the gene matches. CDR3 sequence (DNA): TGTGCCTGGAGTGTAACTAGCGGGAGATGGGAGACCCAGTACTTC. It encodes CAWSVTSGRWETQYF. Full variable domain (remainder filled in from reference TRBV30 and TRBJ2-5): SQTIHQWPATLVQPVGSPLSLECTVEGTSNPNLYWYRQAAGRGLQLLFYSVGIGQISSEVPQNLSASRPQDRQFILSSKKLLLSDSGFYLCAWSVTSGRWETQYFGPGTRLLVL.

The gene calls are TRBV5-5 and TRBJ2-7; the match to TRBD1 covers 8 bases. V gave up 5 bases and J gave up 2 bases; unmatched junction bases: 6. In germline, CDR1 is SGHKS, CDR2 YYEKEE (reference sequence). This CDR3 is 14 amino acids long. In nucleotides, the CDR3 is TGTGCCAGCAGAGGCGACAGGGGACCCTACGAGCAGTACTTC. Protein: CASRGDRGPYEQYF.

This chain uses TRBV4-3 with TRBJ1-4; 7 bases map to TRBD1. Germline CDR1 is LGHNA and CDR2 is YSLEER. CDR3 length equals 15 residues. The trim removed 4 bases at V and 7 bases at J, leaving 9 bases unmatched. The CDR3 is CASSRRRGSGEKLFF. CDR3 DNA: TGCGCCAGCAGCCGACGCAGGGGGTCGGGTGAAAAACTGTTTTTT.

The chain's CDR3 is CASSAGGANTEAFF. The CDR3, as DNA: TGTGCCAGCAGCGCAGGGGGAGCCAACACTGAAGCTTTCTTT. V usage is TRBV5-4 and J usage is TRBJ1-1, with 7 bases fitting TRBD1. CDR1 SGHNT and CDR2 YYREEE come from the germline V gene (reference sequence). The trim removed 4 bases at V and 2 bases at J, leaving 5 bases unmatched. The CDR3 covers 14 residues.

The V call is TRBV27, the J call TRBJ2-1; 9 positions match TRBD2. Germline trimming cut 6 bases from V and 10 bases from J; bases unmatched to any gene: 13. The CDR3 totals 15 residues. Germline loops: CDR1 MNHEY, CDR2 SMNVEV (reference sequence). The CDR3 nucleotides are TGTGCCAGCAGGGACTTAGCGGGAGCTCCCGGCGAGCAGTTCTTC. Its translation: CASRDLAGAPGEQFF.

The chain has TRBV5-4 and TRBJ2-2, with D unresolved. Looked up from germline, CDR1 is SGHNT and CDR2 is YYREEE (reference sequence). The CDR3 sequence is 13 residues long. V was clipped by 0 bases and J by 7 bases, with 7 bases between them. The CDR3 sequence: CASSLESYGELFF. CDR3 bases: TGTGCCAGCAGCTTGGAATCATACGGGGAGCTGTTTTTT.

The chain uses TRBV9 and TRBJ1-3, with unresolved D. Looked up from germline, CDR1 is SGDLS and CDR2 is YYNGEE. V lost 0 bases and J 1 base, leaving 11 bases between the germline ends. CDR3 length: 16 amino acids. The CDR3 protein is CASSVGAPASGNTIYF. CDR3 bases: TGTGCCAGCAGCGTAGGGGCGCCTGCTTCTGGAAACACCATATATTTT.

This chain joins TRBV4-3 and TRBJ1-1; D not certain. Trimming stripped 1 base from V and 11 bases from J, with 11 bases between. This CDR3 contains 12 residues. Germline V gives CDR1 LGHNA, CDR2 YSLEER. The CDR3, as DNA: TGCGCCAGCAGCCAAGGAACCGACGTGGCTTTCTTT. It specifies CASSQGTDVAFF.

The gene calls are TRBV6-1 and TRBJ1-5; D gene unclear. V lost 0 bases and J lost 1, with 10 bases in between. Germline V gene lookup returns CDR1 MNHNS and CDR2 SASEGT. The CDR3 length is 16 residues. In DNA form, the CDR3 reads TGTGCCAGCAGTGAAGCCCGTTCAAGGAGCAATCAGCCCCAGCATTTT. Its protein product is CASSEARSRSNQPQHF.

The chain employs TRBV5-1 and TRBJ2-4; D is uncertain. The CDR3 length is 15 residues. V dropped 4 bases and J dropped 2 bases, with 13 bases sitting between them. Germline lookup yields CDR1 SGHRS and CDR2 YFSETQ. The CDR3 is CASSETLWTKNIQYF. CDR3 bases: TGCGCCAGCAGCGAGACGTTGTGGACCAAAAACATTCAGTACTTC.